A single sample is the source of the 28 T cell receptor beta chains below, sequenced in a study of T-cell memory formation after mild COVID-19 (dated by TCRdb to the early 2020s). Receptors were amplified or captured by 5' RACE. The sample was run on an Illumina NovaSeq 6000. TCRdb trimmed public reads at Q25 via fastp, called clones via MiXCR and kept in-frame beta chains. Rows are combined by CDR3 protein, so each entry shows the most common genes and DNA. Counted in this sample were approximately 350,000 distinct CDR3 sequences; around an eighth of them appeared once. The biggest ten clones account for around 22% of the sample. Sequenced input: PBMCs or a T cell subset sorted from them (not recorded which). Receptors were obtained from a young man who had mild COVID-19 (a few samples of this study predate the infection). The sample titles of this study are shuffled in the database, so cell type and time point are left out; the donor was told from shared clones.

The CDR3 DNA reads as TGTGCCAGCAGCTTAACCACAGGGAAGCACACCTTC. Encoded protein: CASSLTTGKHTF. The rearrangement uses TRBV7-2 and TRBJ1-2, with D possibly matching TRBD1 (6 bases). Germline-derived CDR1 and CDR2 are SGHTA and FQGNSA. Trimming removed 2 bases from V and 12 bases from J, with 13 bases in between. The length of the CDR3 is 12 residues. The full variable domain, in which reference TRBV7-2 and TRBJ1-2 provide the parts outside the CDR3, is GAGVSQSPSNKVTEKGKDVELRCDPISGHTALYWYRQSLGQGLEFLIYFQGNSAPDKSGLPSDRFSAERTGGSVSTLTIQRTQQEDSAVYLCASSLTTGKHTFGSGTRLTVV.

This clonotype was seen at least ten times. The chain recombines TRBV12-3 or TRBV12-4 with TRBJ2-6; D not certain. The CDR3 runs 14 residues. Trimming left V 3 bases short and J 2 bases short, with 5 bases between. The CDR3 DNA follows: TGTGCCAGCAGTTTCAAGACTGGGGCCAACGTCCTGACTTTC. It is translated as CASSFKTGANVLTF.

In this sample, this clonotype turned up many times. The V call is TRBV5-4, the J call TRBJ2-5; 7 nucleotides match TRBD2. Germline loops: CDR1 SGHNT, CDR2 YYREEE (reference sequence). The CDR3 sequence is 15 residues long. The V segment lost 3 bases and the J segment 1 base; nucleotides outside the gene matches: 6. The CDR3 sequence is CASSWTSRPQETQYF. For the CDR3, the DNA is TGTGCCAGCAGCTGGACTAGTCGGCCCCAAGAGACCCAGTACTTC. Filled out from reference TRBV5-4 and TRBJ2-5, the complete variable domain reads ETGVTQSPTHLIKTRGQQVTLRCSSQSGHNTVSWYQQALGQGPQFIFQYYREEENGRGNFPPRFSGLQFPNYSSELNVNALELDDSALYLCASSWTSRPQETQYFGPGTRLLVL.

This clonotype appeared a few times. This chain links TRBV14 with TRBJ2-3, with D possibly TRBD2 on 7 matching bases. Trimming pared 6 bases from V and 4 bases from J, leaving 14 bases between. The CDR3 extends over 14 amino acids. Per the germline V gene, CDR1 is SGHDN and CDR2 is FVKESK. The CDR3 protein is CASSPGGAPDTQYF. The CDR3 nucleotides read TGTGCCAGCAGTCCTGGGGGGGCCCCAGATACGCAGTATTTT.

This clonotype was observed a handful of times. Written as DNA, the CDR3 is TGTGCCAGCAGTCCCCGAGCGGTAGCGGGGGCCAGTGAGCAGTTCTTC. It translates to CASSPRAVAGASEQFF. The chain has TRBV12-3 or TRBV12-4 and TRBJ2-1; 9 nucleotides agree with TRBD2. The CDR3 spans 16 residues. Trimming removed 5 bases from V and 9 bases from J; junction bases left unmatched: 14.

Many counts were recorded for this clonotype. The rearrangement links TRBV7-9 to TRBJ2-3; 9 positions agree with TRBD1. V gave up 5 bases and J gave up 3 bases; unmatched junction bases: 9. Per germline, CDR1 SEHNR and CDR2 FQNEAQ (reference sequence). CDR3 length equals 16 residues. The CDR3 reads CASSPDWDRVTDTQYF. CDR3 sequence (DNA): TGTGCCAGCAGCCCAGACTGGGACAGGGTAACAGATACGCAGTATTTT.

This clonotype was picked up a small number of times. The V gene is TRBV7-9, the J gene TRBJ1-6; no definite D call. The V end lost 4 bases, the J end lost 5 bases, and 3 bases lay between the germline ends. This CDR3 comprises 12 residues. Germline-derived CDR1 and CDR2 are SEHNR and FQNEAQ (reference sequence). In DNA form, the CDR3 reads TGTGCCAGCAGCTGGGATAATTCACCCCTCCACTTT. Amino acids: CASSWDNSPLHF.

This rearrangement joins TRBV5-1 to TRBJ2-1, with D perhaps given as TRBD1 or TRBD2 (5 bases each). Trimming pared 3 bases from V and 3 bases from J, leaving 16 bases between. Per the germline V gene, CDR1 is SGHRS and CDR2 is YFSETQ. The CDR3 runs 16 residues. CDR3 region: CASSWGDRADYNEQFF. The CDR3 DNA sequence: TGCGCCAGCAGCTGGGGAGACAGAGCGGACTACAATGAGCAGTTCTTC.

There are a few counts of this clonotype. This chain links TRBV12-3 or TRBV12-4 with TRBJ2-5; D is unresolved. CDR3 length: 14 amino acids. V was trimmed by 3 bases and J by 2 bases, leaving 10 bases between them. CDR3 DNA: TGTGCCAGCAGTTTTTTTGGGATACAAGAGACCCAGTACTTC. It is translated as CASSFFGIQETQYF.

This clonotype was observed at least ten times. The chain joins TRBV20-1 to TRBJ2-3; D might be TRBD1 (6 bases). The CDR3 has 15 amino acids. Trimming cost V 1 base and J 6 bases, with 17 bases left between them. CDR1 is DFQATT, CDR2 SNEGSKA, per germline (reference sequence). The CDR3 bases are TGCAGTGCTAGAGGCGTCAGGGGATCGCCTGATACGCAGTATTTT. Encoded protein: CSARGVRGSPDTQYF.

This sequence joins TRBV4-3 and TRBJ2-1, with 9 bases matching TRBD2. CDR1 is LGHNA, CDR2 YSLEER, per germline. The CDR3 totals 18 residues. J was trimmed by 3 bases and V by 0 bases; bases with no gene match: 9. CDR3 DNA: TGCGCCAGCAGCCAAGATTTTGAGTTAGCGGGGGTCTACAATGAGCAGTTCTTC. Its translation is CASSQDFELAGVYNEQFF.

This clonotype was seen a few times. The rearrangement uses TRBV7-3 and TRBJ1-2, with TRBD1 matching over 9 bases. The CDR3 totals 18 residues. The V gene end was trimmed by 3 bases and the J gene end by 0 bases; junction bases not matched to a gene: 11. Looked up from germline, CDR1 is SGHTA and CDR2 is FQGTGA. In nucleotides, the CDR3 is TGTGCCAGCAGCTTCGTCCCGGGACAGGGAAAACCTAACTATGGCTACACCTTC. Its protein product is CASSFVPGQGKPNYGYTF.

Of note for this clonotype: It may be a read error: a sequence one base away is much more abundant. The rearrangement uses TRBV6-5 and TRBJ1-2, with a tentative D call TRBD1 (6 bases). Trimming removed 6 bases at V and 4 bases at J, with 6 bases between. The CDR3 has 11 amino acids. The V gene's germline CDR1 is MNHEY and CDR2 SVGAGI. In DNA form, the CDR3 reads TGTGCCAGCAGGGACAGCTATGGCTACACCTTC. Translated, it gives CASRDSYGYTF.

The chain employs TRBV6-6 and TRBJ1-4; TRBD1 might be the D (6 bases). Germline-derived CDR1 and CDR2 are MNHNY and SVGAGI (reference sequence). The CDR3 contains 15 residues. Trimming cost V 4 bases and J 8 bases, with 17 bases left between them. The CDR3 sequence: CASSLPGAGAEKLFF. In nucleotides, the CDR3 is TGTGCCAGCAGTTTGCCGGGGGCCGGGGCCGAAAAACTGTTTTTT.

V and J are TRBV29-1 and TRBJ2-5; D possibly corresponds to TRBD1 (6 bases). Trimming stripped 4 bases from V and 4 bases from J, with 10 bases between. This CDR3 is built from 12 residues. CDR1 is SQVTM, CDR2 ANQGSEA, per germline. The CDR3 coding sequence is TGCAGCGTTGGTGGCAGGGGAGAGACCCAGTACTTC. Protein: CSVGGRGETQYF.

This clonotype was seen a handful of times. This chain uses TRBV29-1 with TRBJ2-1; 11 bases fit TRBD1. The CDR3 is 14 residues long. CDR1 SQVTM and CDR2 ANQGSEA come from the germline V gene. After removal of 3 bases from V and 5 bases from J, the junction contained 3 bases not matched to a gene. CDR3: CSVEDRGRNNEQFF. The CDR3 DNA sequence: TGCAGCGTTGAGGACAGGGGGCGCAACAATGAGCAGTTCTTC.

Here the CDR3 DNA reads TGTGCCAGCAGTTATTCCGGGACATTTGAAGCTTTCTTT. Amino acid sequence: CASSYSGTFEAFF. V gene TRBV7-9 combines with J gene TRBJ1-1; D possibly corresponds to TRBD1 (6 bases). Germline loops: CDR1 SEHNR, CDR2 FQNEAQ (reference sequence). The CDR3 totals 13 residues. Trimming pared 6 bases from V and 7 bases from J, leaving 15 bases between. Complete variable domain (other parts from reference TRBV7-9 and TRBJ1-1): DTGVSQNPRHKITKRGQNVTFRCDPISEHNRLYWYRQTLGQGPEFLTYFQNEAQLEKSRLLSDRFSAERPKGSFSTLEIQRTEQGDSAMYLCASSYSGTFEAFFGQGTRLTVV.

The CDR3 region is CASRDPGQGNQPQHF. In nucleotides, the CDR3 is TGTGCCAGCAGGGACCCTGGACAGGGAAATCAGCCCCAGCATTTT. The chain carries TRBV6-2 or TRBV6-3 and TRBJ1-5; 8 bases line up with TRBD1. CDR1 and CDR2 (germline): MNHEY, SVGEGT. The CDR3 is 15 amino acids. The V gene end was trimmed by 6 bases and the J gene end by 4 bases; junction bases not matched to a gene: 8.

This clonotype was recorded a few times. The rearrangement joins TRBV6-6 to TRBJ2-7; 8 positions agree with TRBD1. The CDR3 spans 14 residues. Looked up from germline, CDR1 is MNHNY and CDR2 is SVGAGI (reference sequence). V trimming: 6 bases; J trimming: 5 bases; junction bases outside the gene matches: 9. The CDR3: CASRPTGATHEQYF. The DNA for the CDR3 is TGTGCCAGCAGACCGACAGGGGCGACCCACGAGCAGTACTTC.

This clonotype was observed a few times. CDR3 nucleotide sequence: TGTGCCAGCAGTTTAACCCCCGAACGTCTCTATGGCTACACCTTC. Amino acid sequence: CASSLTPERLYGYTF. The rearrangement uses TRBV12-3 or TRBV12-4 and TRBJ1-2, with D unresolved. The CDR3 has 15 amino acids. V lost 2 bases and J lost 4, with 14 bases in between.

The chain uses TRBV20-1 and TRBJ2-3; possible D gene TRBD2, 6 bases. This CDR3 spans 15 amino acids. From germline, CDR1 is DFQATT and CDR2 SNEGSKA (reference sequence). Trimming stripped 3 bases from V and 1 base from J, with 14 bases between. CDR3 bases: TGCAGTGCTAGTCGGGGCGGGGTAGGCACAGATACGCAGTATTTT. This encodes CSASRGGVGTDTQYF.

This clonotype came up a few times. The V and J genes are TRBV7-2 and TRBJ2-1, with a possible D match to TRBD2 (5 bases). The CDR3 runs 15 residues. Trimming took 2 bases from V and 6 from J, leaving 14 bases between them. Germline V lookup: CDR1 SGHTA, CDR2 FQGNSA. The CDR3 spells CASSLQRGMGNEQFF. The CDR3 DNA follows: TGTGCCAGCAGCTTACAACGGGGTATGGGCAATGAGCAGTTCTTC. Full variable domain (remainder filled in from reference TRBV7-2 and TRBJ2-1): GAGVSQSPSNKVTEKGKDVELRCDPISGHTALYWYRQSLGQGLEFLIYFQGNSAPDKSGLPSDRFSAERTGGSVSTLTIQRTQQEDSAVYLCASSLQRGMGNEQFFGPGTRLTVL.

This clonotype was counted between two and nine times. The CDR3 protein is CSVVASQETQYF. As DNA, the CDR3 is TGCAGCGTTGTCGCTAGCCAAGAGACCCAGTACTTC. The chain recombines TRBV29-1 with TRBJ2-5; D is unclear. The germline V gene encodes CDR1 SQVTM and CDR2 ANQGSEA. This CDR3 region has 12 residues. V was pared by 4 bases and J by 1 base, with 7 bases between.

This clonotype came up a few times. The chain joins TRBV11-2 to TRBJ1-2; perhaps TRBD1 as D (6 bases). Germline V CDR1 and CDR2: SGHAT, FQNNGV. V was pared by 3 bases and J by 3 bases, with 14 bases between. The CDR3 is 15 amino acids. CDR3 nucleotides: TGTGCCAGCAGCTTGACCGGGGGGCTTGACTATGGCTACACCTTC. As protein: CASSLTGGLDYGYTF.

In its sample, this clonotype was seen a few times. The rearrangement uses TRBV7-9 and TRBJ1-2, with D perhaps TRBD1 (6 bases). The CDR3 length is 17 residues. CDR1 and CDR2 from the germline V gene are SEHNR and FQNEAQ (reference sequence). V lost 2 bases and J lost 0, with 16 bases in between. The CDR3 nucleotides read TGTGCCAGCAGCTTACTTCGGACAGTTCGAGCTAACTATGGCTACACCTTC. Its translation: CASSLLRTVRANYGYTF.

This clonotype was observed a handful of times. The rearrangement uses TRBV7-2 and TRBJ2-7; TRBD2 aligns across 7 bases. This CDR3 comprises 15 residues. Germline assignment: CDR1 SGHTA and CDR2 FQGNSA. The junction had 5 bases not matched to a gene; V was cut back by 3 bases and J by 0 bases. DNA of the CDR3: TGTGCCAGCAGCTTGGGGGGGGTACTCTCCTACGAGCAGTACGTC. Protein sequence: CASSLGGVLSYEQYV.

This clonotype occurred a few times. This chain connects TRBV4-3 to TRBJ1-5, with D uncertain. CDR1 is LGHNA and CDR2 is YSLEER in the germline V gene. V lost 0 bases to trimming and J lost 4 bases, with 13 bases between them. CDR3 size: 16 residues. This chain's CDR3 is CASSQDLADLNQPQHF. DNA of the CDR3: TGCGCCAGCAGCCAAGACTTAGCGGACCTTAATCAGCCCCAGCATTTT.

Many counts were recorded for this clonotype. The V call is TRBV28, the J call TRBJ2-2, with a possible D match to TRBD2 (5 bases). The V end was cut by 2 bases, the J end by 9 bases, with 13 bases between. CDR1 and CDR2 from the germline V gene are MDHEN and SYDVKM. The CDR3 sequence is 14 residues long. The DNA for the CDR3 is TGTGCCAGCAGTTTAACGGGGAAAGAAAGGGAGCTGTTTTTT. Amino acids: CASSLTGKERELFF.